The source of this TCR beta chain is a study of blood T cell repertoires in COVID-19. Study-wide context: The United States, Italy and Spain were the sources of the acute and convalescent COVID-19 samples.

This clone was seen a single time. Germline V gene data show CDR1 as SEHNR and CDR2 as FQNEAQ (reference sequence). V gave up 4 bases and J gave up 0 bases; unmatched junction bases: 11. The CDR3 spans 19 residues. Source study methods: Amplification of reference gene primers was used by the study to estimate nucleated cell counts. Profiled with immunoSEQ multiplex PCR; TCRdb holds only in-frame clones, not every one. D and trimming were read from the DNA, whereas the V and J calls and clone size are those reported in that table. The table includes fewer than 400,000 clones, roughly 90% detected once.

The rearrangement joins TRBV7-9 to TRBJ2-1; the match to TRBD2 covers 11 bases. Material: peripheral blood. The TCR was taken from a woman aged 25 to 45 with COVID-19, enrolled during active disease. CDR3 sequence: CASSSGHLGLAVSYNEQFF. In DNA, the CDR3 is TGTGCCAGCAGCTCCGGGCACCTGGGACTAGCGGTCTCCTACAATGAGCAGTTCTTC.